Each of the 5 T cell receptor beta chains below was sequenced from the same sample in a study of beta chain features in type 1 diabetes. The whole isolated RNA underwent reverse transcription, so sequencing captured expressed TCRB transcripts. Clones were read by immunoSEQ multiplex PCR, and TCRdb kept only the in-frame ones, dropping some. The table includes tens of thousands of clones, roughly 40% detected once. Findings of the study overall: TCRB CDR3s were moderately but significantly shorter in Type 1 diabetes patients in all four CD4+ subsets.

Their specific antigens are unknown. The sequencing input was Tregs from blood. Receptors originate from a young man with type 1 diabetes.

This chain connects TRBV7-2 to TRBJ2-5; 8 bases line up with TRBD2. The J segment lost 2 bases and the V segment lost 10 bases, leaving 6 bases of the junction unmatched. The CDR3 has 13 residues. The germline gives CDR1 SGHTA, CDR2 FQGNSA. CDR3 residues: CATRAGVQETQYF. DNA for the CDR3: TGTGCCACCCGAGCGGGGGTTCAAGAGACCCAGTACTTC.

This rearrangement joins TRBV28 to TRBJ1-2; D unresolved. CDR1 and CDR2 (germline): MDHEN, SYDVKM. Trimming shortened V by 5 bases and J by 3 bases, and 16 bases separated the two germline ends. The CDR3 totals 15 residues. The CDR3 bases are TGTGCCAGCAGTCTCTTCGACGGACTCTACTATGGCTACACCTTC. Its protein product is CASSLFDGLYYGYTF.

The V gene is TRBV18, the J gene TRBJ1-1; D might be TRBD1 (6 bases). CDR3 length equals 13 residues. V was trimmed by 8 bases and J by 2 bases, leaving 12 bases between them. CDR1 and CDR2 from the germline V gene are KGHSH and LQKENI. The CDR3 is CASTRQANTEAFF. The DNA of the CDR3 is TGTGCCAGCACCCGACAGGCCAACACTGAAGCTTTCTTT.

This clone was found a few times. The chain is built from TRBV7-3 and TRBJ2-3, with a possible D match to TRBD1 (8 bases). V was pared by 4 bases and J by 4 bases, with 15 bases between. CDR3 length: 15 residues. The germline V gene has CDR1 SGHTA and CDR2 FQGTGA. In DNA form, the CDR3 reads TGTGCCAGCAGCTCAGGGGGCGGGGGCCCAGATACGCAGTATTTT. Translation gives CASSSGGGGPDTQYF.

The sample holds a few counts of this clone. The J gene is TRBJ2-5, the V gene TRBV6-1; the D gene is possibly TRBD2 (6 bases). From germline, CDR1 is MNHNS and CDR2 SASEGT. V dropped 11 bases and J dropped 4 bases, with 17 bases sitting between them. The CDR3 is 13 residues long. The CDR3 region is CALNHGGVETQYF. The CDR3 DNA is TGTGCCCTGAATCACGGAGGGGTAGAGACCCAGTACTTC.